These T cell receptor beta chains were read from a single sample in a study of blood T cell repertoires in COVID-19. The protocol was immunoSEQ multiplex PCR, while the TCRdb copy is restricted to in-frame clones and leaves out a portion. The table includes 20,000 to 30,000 clones, around 94% detected once. Sequenced input: peripheral blood. The origin of the receptors is a woman in her forties or fifties with active COVID-19. Each CDR3 is given with its conserved first and last residue. Size values are once, few and many counts, or a class for expanded clones, and some rows have none.

cdr3_aa clone_size j_call v_call
CASSLGTGGNQPQHF - TRBJ1-5 TRBV5-4
CASSEGGTGDVTIYF - TRBJ1-3 TRBV9
CASRLGLAGELFF - TRBJ2-2 TRBV2
CASSPRQGGETQYF once TRBJ2-5 TRBV7-2
CASSRSAGGGYNEQFF - TRBJ2-1 TRBV4-1
CASSLSVDTQYF - TRBJ2-3 TRBV5-1
CAIGQGPSGANVLTF - TRBJ2-6 TRBV10-3
CASSQVGGGDYLTGELFF - TRBJ2-2 TRBV3-1/TRBV3-2
CASSQSPHSTGALLRPQHF - TRBJ1-5 TRBV19
CASSPLEGFSNEKLFF - TRBJ1-4 TRBV28
CASSLAAMNTEAFF - TRBJ1-1 TRBV7-9
CASSVNYGYTF - TRBJ1-2 TRBV28
CASSESVWRASNQPQHF - TRBJ1-5 TRBV6-1
CASSRGRGQGLYGYTF - TRBJ1-2 TRBV13
CASRPGTPNYEQYF - TRBJ2-7 TRBV2
CASSSQGNTEAFF - TRBJ1-1 TRBV5-1
CASSLAGTGVGTQYF - TRBJ2-5 TRBV7-8
CASSLGQGVETQYF - TRBJ2-5 TRBV5-1
CASSRQINTEAFF - TRBJ1-1 TRBV2
CASSPTSGALYNEQFF once TRBJ2-1 TRBV11-3
CASSSGLGQLYGYTF - TRBJ1-2 TRBV5-1
CSASGEGWSTDTQYF - TRBJ2-3 TRBV20-1
CASSQDSGFQREKLFF - TRBJ1-4 TRBV4-1
CASSSLRVTNYGYTF - TRBJ1-2 TRBV6-6
CASSSGLSKNIQYF - TRBJ2-4 TRBV7-9
CATSDLWGQGQETQYF - TRBJ2-5 TRBV24-1
CASSTLGQGIVEQFF - TRBJ2-1 TRBV6-5
CATSGLRDRADIQYF once TRBJ2-4 TRBV24-1
CATSDLRGGPQHF - TRBJ1-5 TRBV24-1
CASRGQGIHEQYF - TRBJ2-7 TRBV5-1
CASSSLETSGGANEQFF - TRBJ2-1 TRBV5-1
CASSQAGGAHEQFF - TRBJ2-1 TRBV3-1/TRBV3-2
CASSLSLAVYNEQFF - TRBJ2-1 TRBV27
CASSAQVQNTGELFF - TRBJ2-2 TRBV5-1
CASSEFQGPSYEQYF - TRBJ2-7 TRBV6-1
CASSQLTSPETQYF - TRBJ2-5 TRBV3-1/TRBV3-2
CASSPLPSADRAPGNTIYF - TRBJ1-3 TRBV11-2
CASSVEGRESDTQYF once TRBJ2-3 TRBV9
CATKQGGMETQYF - TRBJ2-5 TRBV2
CASSLSSGANVLTF - TRBJ2-6 TRBV27
CASTFGGRRSEQYF - TRBJ2-7 TRBV27
CASSPLISGIQETQYF once TRBJ2-5 TRBV18
CASSTTTGNEKLFF - TRBJ1-4 TRBV28
CASSPWTAQETQYF - TRBJ2-5 TRBV14
CASSLTPGQGKGTQYF - TRBJ2-5 TRBV3-1/TRBV3-2
CASSRIYNEQFF - TRBJ2-1 TRBV19
CAISEPKGGTSGYTDTQYF - TRBJ2-3 TRBV10-3
CASSQDGTSGSGETQYF - TRBJ2-5 TRBV4-1